Detailed here is one T cell receptor (beta chain). This entry is derived from a study of blood T cell repertoires in COVID-19. Overall study: Samples of COVID-19 (acute and convalescent) were obtained from the United States, Italy and Spain. PBMCs, B-cell-depleted T cells, or T cells were the source of the cDNA or gDNA that made up the material.

Germline V gives CDR1 SEHNR, CDR2 FQNEAQ (reference sequence). V was trimmed by 5 bases and J by 4 bases, leaving 8 bases between them. The CDR3 covers 12 residues. Under the authors' procedure: Estimation of nucleated cell counts relied on the amplification of reference gene primers. The protocol was immunoSEQ multiplex PCR, while the TCRdb copy is restricted to in-frame clones and leaves out a portion. The DNA was the basis for D and trimming; V, J and clone size are from that table. The data hold approximately 99,000 clones, with about 85% observed a single time. The sequence was collected from a woman between 65 and 79 years old with acute or convalescent COVID-19. Material for sequencing was peripheral blood. This sequence joins TRBV7-9 and TRBJ1-2, with unresolved D. Here the CDR3 DNA reads TGTGCCAGCAGCCGCAACGGCTATGGCTACACCTTC. Translated: CASSRNGYGYTF.